Sequencing of this TCR beta chain was carried out in a study of T cells expressing NK-cell markers. One entry per CDR3 protein, without DNA, is what TCRdb gives after re-calling the 5' RACE reads. The sample shows roughly 160,000 distinct CDR3 sequences, and around a sixth sits with its ten largest clones. Germline values: CDR1 SQVTM, CDR2 ANQGSEA. CDR3 length: 14 amino acids. The sample taken for sequencing was blood T cells: a sorted CD56 or NKG2C T cell subset, CD4+ or CD8+ T cells, or bulk PBMC T cells (not recorded which). The rearrangement joins TRBV29-1 to TRBJ2-5; TCRdb returns TRBD2, unconfirmable since there is no DNA. The TCR was taken from a woman between 18 and 70 years old in good health. CDR3 residues: CSVVASAVIGTQYF.